Sequencing of this TCR beta chain was carried out in a study of tumor-infiltrating lymphocytes in localized non-small cell lung cancer. Study background: From each patient, both tumor and uninvolved lung, non-adjacent to tumor, were sampled.

General study findings and limits: Technical variation could not be separated from intratumor heterogeneity here.

A remark on this clone: Its specificity is unknown.

Looked up from germline, CDR1 is PRHDT and CDR2 is FYEKMQ (reference sequence). V was trimmed by 6 bases and J by 0 bases, leaving 12 bases between them. The CDR3 is 15 residues long. TCRdb's copy holds only in-frame clones and misses some; the assay was immunoSEQ multiplex PCR. Among approximately 6,700 clones, just under 75% were seen once, and the ten largest hold about 29%. Sequencing input: lung tumor tissue. The sequence came from a human donor with non-small cell lung cancer. The chain links TRBV13 to TRBJ1-3; no firm D call. Written as DNA, the CDR3 is TGTGCCAGCAGTCAAGGACGACCCTCTGGAAACACCATATATTTT. Translated, it gives CASSQGRPSGNTIYF.